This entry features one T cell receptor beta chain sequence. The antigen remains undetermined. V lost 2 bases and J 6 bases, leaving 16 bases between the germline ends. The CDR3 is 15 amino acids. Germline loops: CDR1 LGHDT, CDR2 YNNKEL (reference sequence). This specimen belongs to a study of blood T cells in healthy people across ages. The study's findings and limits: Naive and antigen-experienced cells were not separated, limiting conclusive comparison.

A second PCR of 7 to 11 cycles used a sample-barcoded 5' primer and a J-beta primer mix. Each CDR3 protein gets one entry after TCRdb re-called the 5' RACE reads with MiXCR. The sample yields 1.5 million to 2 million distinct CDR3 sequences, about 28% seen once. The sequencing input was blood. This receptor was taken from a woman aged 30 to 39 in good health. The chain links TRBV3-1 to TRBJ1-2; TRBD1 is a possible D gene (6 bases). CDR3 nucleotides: TGTGCCAGCAGCCAAAGCCAGACAGGATACAATGGCTACACCTTC. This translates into CASSQSQTGYNGYTF.